This entry is about one T cell receptor (beta chain). Assay: immunoSEQ multiplex PCR; the TCRdb copy retains only in-frame clones and omits some. Among about 1.1 million clones listed, 77% were seen once. The CDR3 extends over 13 amino acids. Germline CDR1 is GTSNPN and CDR2 is SVGIG (reference sequence). The V end was cut by 0 bases, the J end by 12 bases, with 15 bases between. The data belong to a study of shared clonotypes between healthy human individuals. The sequenced material came from memory CD4+ T cells from PBMCs. The subset is: CD45RA-negative fraction. J is TRBJ2-1 and V is TRBV30; D may be TRBD1 or TRBD2 (5 bases each). The TCR originated in a man aged 18-30 years in good health. Some clones in this sample may be carry-over from other donors' samples. The CDR3 protein is CAWSVYSFGGQFF. For the CDR3, the DNA is TGTGCCTGGAGTGTATATAGCTTTGGGGGGCAGTTCTTC.